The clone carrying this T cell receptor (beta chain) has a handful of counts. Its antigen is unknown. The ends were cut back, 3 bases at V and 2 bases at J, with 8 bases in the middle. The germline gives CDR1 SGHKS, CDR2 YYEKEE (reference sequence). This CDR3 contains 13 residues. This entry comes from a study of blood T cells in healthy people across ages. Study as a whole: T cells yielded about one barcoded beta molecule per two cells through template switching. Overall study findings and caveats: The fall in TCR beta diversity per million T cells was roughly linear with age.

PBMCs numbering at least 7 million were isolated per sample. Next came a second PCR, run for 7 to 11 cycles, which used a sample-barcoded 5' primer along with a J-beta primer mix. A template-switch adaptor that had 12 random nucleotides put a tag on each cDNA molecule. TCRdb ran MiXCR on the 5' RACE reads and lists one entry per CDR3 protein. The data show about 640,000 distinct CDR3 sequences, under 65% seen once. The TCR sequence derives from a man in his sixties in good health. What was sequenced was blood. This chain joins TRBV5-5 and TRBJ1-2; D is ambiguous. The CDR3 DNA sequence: TGTGCCAGCAGCTCTGACGGGAACTATGGCTACACCTTC. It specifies CASSSDGNYGYTF.